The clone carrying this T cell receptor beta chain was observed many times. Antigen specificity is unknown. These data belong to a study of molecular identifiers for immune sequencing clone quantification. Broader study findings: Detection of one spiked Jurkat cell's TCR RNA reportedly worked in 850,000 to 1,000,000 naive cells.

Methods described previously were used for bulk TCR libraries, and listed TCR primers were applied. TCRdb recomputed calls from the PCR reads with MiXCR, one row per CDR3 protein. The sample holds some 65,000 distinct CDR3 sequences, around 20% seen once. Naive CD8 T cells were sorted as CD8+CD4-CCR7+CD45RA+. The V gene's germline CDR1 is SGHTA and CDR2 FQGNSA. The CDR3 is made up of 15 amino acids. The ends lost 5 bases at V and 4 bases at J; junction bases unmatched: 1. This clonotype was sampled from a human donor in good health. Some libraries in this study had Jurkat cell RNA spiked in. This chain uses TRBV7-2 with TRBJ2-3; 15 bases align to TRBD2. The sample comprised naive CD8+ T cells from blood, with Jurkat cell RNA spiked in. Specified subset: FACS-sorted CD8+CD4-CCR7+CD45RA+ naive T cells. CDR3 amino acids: CASSRTSGRADTQYF. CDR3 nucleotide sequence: TGTGCCAGCAGCCGGACTAGCGGGAGGGCAGATACGCAGTATTTT.